This T cell receptor beta chain is drawn from a study of CD8+CD57+ T cells in acquired aplastic anemia. Study overall: Sorted CD4+ and CD8+ cells gave a mean 3.2 ug DNA, range about 0.19 to 27.4 ug. Healthy donors gave some 10 million reads on average for CD4+ cells. The study's findings and limits: No significant difference in CD8+ Simpson's diversity was found between patients and controls. Patients and controls shared twenty-nine CD8+ CDR3 sequences.

As to this clonotype: Its antigen is currently unknown.

CDR1 and CDR2 (germline): SGHAT, FQNNGV. The CDR3 has 13 residues. Trimming stripped 4 bases from V and 5 bases from J, with 11 bases between. Genomic DNA, serving as template, underwent TCR beta VDJ and CDR3 profiling. TCRdb reprocessed the reads via MiXCR and lists one record per CDR3 protein. The sample yields 150,000 to 200,000 distinct CDR3 sequences, approximately 46% seen once. This clonotype was sampled from a human donor in good health. The genes are TRBV11-2 and TRBJ2-5; D remains unclear. Sequenced material: sorted CD4+, CD8+, or CD8+CD57+ T cells (not recorded which) from PBMCs. CDR3 DNA sequence: TGTGCCAGCAGCTATAGGCAGGAGGAGACCCAGTACTTC. It translates to CASSYRQEETQYF.